This record looks at one TCR beta chain sequence and its context. Its matching antigen is unknown. The data derive from a study of identical twins. Template switching created a universal primer site, and the cDNA included unique molecular identifiers. TCRdb fed the 5' RACE reads into MiXCR, producing one record per CDR3 protein. The sample lists about 530,000 distinct CDR3 sequences, about a fifth seen once, with 0.48% in the top ten. V lost 5 bases and J 2 bases, leaving 12 bases between the germline ends. The CDR3 covers 14 residues. Findings of the study overall: Models, which agreed with sharing between unrelated individuals, nonetheless underestimated the out-of-frame TCR alpha sharing seen in monozygotic twins.

The same data also contributed to another study, on yellow fever vaccine responses in identical twins. From that report: Twins' T cell vaccine responses reportedly looked partly convergent, partly personalized.

The rearrangement joins TRBV12-3 or TRBV12-4 to TRBJ1-1; D remains unclear. The clonotype comes from a woman in her late teens or twenties in good health. Sequencing input: CD4+ T cells sorted from blood. The CDR3 is CASSPPFRNTEAFF. CDR3 DNA: TGTGCCAGCAGTCCCCCTTTCAGAAACACTGAAGCTTTCTTT.